These T cell receptor beta chains were read from a single sample in a study of blood T cell repertoires in COVID-19. Here immunoSEQ multiplex PCR was the method, and the copy in TCRdb shows in-frame clones only, minus some. The top ten hold around 5.5% of the sample, which has fewer than 250,000 clones, nearly 85% seen once. Sequences were obtained from peripheral blood. These receptors were taken from a human donor in a cohort sampled during active COVID-19. The CDR3 runs from the conserved cysteine through the conserved F or W. The D gene is left open where the match is weak. Rows give clone size only sometimes, using once, few, many, or a class for an expanded clone.

cdr3_aa: CASSLQVNERTDTQYF
cdr3_nt: TGCGCCAGCAGCCTACAGGTCAACGAGCGCACAGATACGCAGTATTTT
j_call: TRBJ2-3
d_call: NA
v_call: TRBV4-1
clone_size: NA

cdr3_aa: CASSGQGETEAFF
cdr3_nt: TGTGCCAGCAGTGGACAGGGGGAGACTGAAGCTTTCTTT
j_call: TRBJ1-1
d_call: TRBD1
v_call: TRBV7-2
clone_size: NA

cdr3_aa: CASSFASEAFF
cdr3_nt: TGTGCCAGCAGCTTTGCGTCTGAAGCTTTCTTT
j_call: TRBJ1-1
d_call: NA
v_call: TRBV5-4
clone_size: NA

cdr3_aa: CASTPGGAEAFF
cdr3_nt: TGTGCCAGCACCCCGGGGGGAGCTGAAGCTTTCTTT
j_call: TRBJ1-1
d_call: NA
v_call: TRBV6-5
clone_size: NA

cdr3_aa: CSVEVSYEQYF
cdr3_nt: TGCAGCGTAGAGGTATCCTACGAGCAGTACTTC
j_call: TRBJ2-7
d_call: NA
v_call: TRBV29-1
clone_size: NA

cdr3_aa: CATRGTDTQYF
cdr3_nt: TGTGCCACCCGGGGGACAGATACGCAGTATTTT
j_call: TRBJ2-3
d_call: NA
v_call: TRBV24-1
clone_size: once

cdr3_aa: CASSVRVGGANVLTF
cdr3_nt: TGTGCCAGCAGCGTCAGGGTTGGTGGGGCCAACGTCCTGACTTTC
j_call: TRBJ2-6
d_call: NA
v_call: TRBV7-9
clone_size: NA

cdr3_aa: CASSLWGLAGDVLKQYF
cdr3_nt: TGTGCCAGCAGCTTGTGGGGGCTAGCGGGAGACGTACTGAAGCAGTACTTC
j_call: TRBJ2-7
d_call: TRBD2
v_call: TRBV5-6
clone_size: NA

cdr3_aa: CASSKGNTYEQYF
cdr3_nt: TGTGCCAGCAGCAAGGGGAATACCTACGAGCAGTACTTC
j_call: TRBJ2-7
d_call: NA
v_call: TRBV14
clone_size: NA

cdr3_aa: CASSATGPEEETQYF
cdr3_nt: TGTGCCAGCAGCGCGACAGGGCCGGAGGAGGAGACCCAGTACTTC
j_call: TRBJ2-5
d_call: TRBD1
v_call: TRBV5-6
clone_size: NA

cdr3_aa: CATSGPTGPRGNGYTF
cdr3_nt: TGTGCCACCAGCGGACCTACAGGTCCTAGAGGCAATGGCTACACCTTC
j_call: TRBJ1-2
d_call: NA
v_call: TRBV15
clone_size: NA

cdr3_aa: CASSSRRTAPTEAFF
cdr3_nt: TGTGCCAGCAGTTCTCGTCGGACAGCCCCCACTGAAGCTTTCTTT
j_call: TRBJ1-1
d_call: NA
v_call: TRBV6-5
clone_size: NA

cdr3_aa: CASSDYSGGSGSSYEQYF
cdr3_nt: TGTGCCAGCAGTGACTACTCTGGAGGTAGCGGGAGCTCCTACGAGCAGTACTTC
j_call: TRBJ2-7
d_call: TRBD2
v_call: TRBV2
clone_size: NA

cdr3_aa: CAWSRAGLAGLNTGELFF
cdr3_nt: TGTGCCTGGAGTAGGGCCGGACTAGCGGGGTTGAACACCGGGGAGCTGTTTTTT
j_call: TRBJ2-2
d_call: TRBD2
v_call: TRBV30
clone_size: NA

cdr3_aa: CASSYPGQGDYGYTF
cdr3_nt: TGTGCCAGCAGTTACCCGGGACAGGGGGACTATGGCTACACCTTC
j_call: TRBJ1-2
d_call: TRBD1
v_call: TRBV6-2/TRBV6-3
clone_size: NA

cdr3_aa: CASSQAGLAEIYEQYF
cdr3_nt: TGTGCCAGCAGCCAAGCGGGACTAGCGGAAATTTACGAGCAGTACTTC
j_call: TRBJ2-7
d_call: TRBD2
v_call: TRBV3-1/TRBV3-2
clone_size: few

cdr3_aa: CASSTGNSYEQYF
cdr3_nt: TGTGCCAGCAGTACAGGGAACTCCTACGAGCAGTACTTC
j_call: TRBJ2-7
d_call: NA
v_call: TRBV25-1
clone_size: NA

cdr3_aa: CASTVGGSTEAFF
cdr3_nt: TGTGCCAGCACCGTGGGGGGGTCAACTGAAGCTTTCTTT
j_call: TRBJ1-1
d_call: NA
v_call: TRBV6-6
clone_size: NA

cdr3_aa: CASSQDRGLEAFF
cdr3_nt: TGCGCCAGCAGCCAAGACAGAGGGCTGGAAGCTTTCTTT
j_call: TRBJ1-1
d_call: NA
v_call: TRBV4-1
clone_size: NA

cdr3_aa: CASSLAASGSTDTQYF
cdr3_nt: TGTGCCAGCAGTTTGGCGGCTTCTGGGTCCACAGATACGCAGTATTTT
j_call: TRBJ2-3
d_call: NA
v_call: TRBV28
clone_size: NA

cdr3_aa: CASSLPLAGEQETQYF
cdr3_nt: TGTGCCAGCAGCTTGCCACTAGCGGGAGAACAAGAGACCCAGTACTTC
j_call: TRBJ2-5
d_call: TRBD2
v_call: TRBV5-4
clone_size: once

cdr3_aa: CAWSVNSGEWFF
cdr3_nt: TGTGCCTGGAGTGTAAATAGCGGGGAGTGGTTCTTC
j_call: TRBJ2-1
d_call: TRBD2
v_call: TRBV30
clone_size: NA

cdr3_aa: CASSDGISGETQYF
cdr3_nt: TGCGCCAGCAGTGATGGGATTAGCGGGGAGACCCAGTACTTC
j_call: TRBJ2-5
d_call: TRBD2
v_call: TRBV10-1
clone_size: NA

cdr3_aa: CASKGTGGVDTEAFF
cdr3_nt: TGTGCCAGCAAAGGGACAGGGGGCGTGGACACTGAAGCTTTCTTT
j_call: TRBJ1-1
d_call: TRBD1
v_call: TRBV27
clone_size: NA

cdr3_aa: CASSFAGTSTDTQYF
cdr3_nt: TGTGCCAGCAGCTTTGCAGGGACAAGCACAGATACGCAGTATTTT
j_call: TRBJ2-3
d_call: NA
v_call: TRBV11-2
clone_size: NA

cdr3_aa: CASSLQGRNNQPQHF
cdr3_nt: TGTGCCAGCAGCTTACAGGGGAGGAACAATCAGCCCCAGCATTTT
j_call: TRBJ1-5
d_call: TRBD1
v_call: TRBV5-8
clone_size: NA

cdr3_aa: CASSPSDRGGETQYF
cdr3_nt: TGTGCCAGCAGCCCCTCGGACAGGGGAGGCGAGACCCAGTACTTC
j_call: TRBJ2-5
d_call: TRBD1
v_call: TRBV7-3
clone_size: NA

cdr3_aa: CASSQGQDYGYTF
cdr3_nt: TGTGCCAGCAGCCAAGGACAGGACTATGGCTACACCTTC
j_call: TRBJ1-2
d_call: NA
v_call: TRBV4-2
clone_size: NA

cdr3_aa: CASGLGYYTEAFF
cdr3_nt: TGTGCTAGTGGTTTGGGGTACTACACTGAAGCTTTCTTT
j_call: TRBJ1-1
d_call: NA
v_call: TRBV12-5
clone_size: NA

cdr3_aa: CASSSRTQGSPLHF
cdr3_nt: TGTGCCAGCAGCTCCCGGACCCAGGGTTCACCCCTCCACTTT
j_call: TRBJ1-6
d_call: NA
v_call: TRBV5-8
clone_size: NA

cdr3_aa: CASSLLAGGDTGELFF
cdr3_nt: TGTGCCAGCAGTTTACTAGCGGGAGGGGACACCGGGGAGCTGTTTTTT
j_call: TRBJ2-2
d_call: TRBD2
v_call: TRBV28
clone_size: NA

cdr3_aa: CASSPRPGTGGGNEQFF
cdr3_nt: TGTGCCAGCAGCCCCAGACCCGGGACAGGGGGCGGGAATGAGCAGTTCTTC
j_call: TRBJ2-1
d_call: TRBD1
v_call: TRBV27
clone_size: NA

cdr3_aa: CASSLATANEKLFF
cdr3_nt: TGTGCCAGCAGCTTAGCGACAGCTAATGAAAAACTGTTTTTT
j_call: TRBJ1-4
d_call: NA
v_call: TRBV7-9
clone_size: NA

cdr3_aa: CASSYSGGVSTGELFF
cdr3_nt: TGTGCCAGCAGTTACTCGGGGGGAGTAAGCACCGGGGAGCTGTTTTTT
j_call: TRBJ2-2
d_call: NA
v_call: TRBV6-5
clone_size: NA

cdr3_aa: CASSPGDRRNTGELFF
cdr3_nt: TGTGCCAGCAGCCCGGGGGACAGGAGGAACACCGGGGAGCTGTTTTTT
j_call: TRBJ2-2
d_call: TRBD1
v_call: TRBV11-3
clone_size: NA

cdr3_aa: CASSWGAGAGANVLTF
cdr3_nt: TGCGCCAGCAGCTGGGGTGCGGGCGCTGGGGCCAACGTCCTGACTTTC
j_call: TRBJ2-6
d_call: NA
v_call: TRBV5-1
clone_size: NA

cdr3_aa: CASRPGGTGYQETQYF
cdr3_nt: TGCGCCAGCAGGCCGGGGGGCACAGGGTACCAAGAGACCCAGTACTTC
j_call: TRBJ2-5
d_call: NA
v_call: TRBV5-1
clone_size: NA

cdr3_aa: CSVSGGVKSTEAFF
cdr3_nt: TGCAGCGTCTCTGGGGGGGTCAAGAGCACTGAAGCTTTCTTT
j_call: TRBJ1-1
d_call: NA
v_call: TRBV29-1
clone_size: NA

cdr3_aa: CASSVVRDKETQYF
cdr3_nt: TGTGCCAGCAGCGTGGTGCGGGATAAAGAGACCCAGTACTTC
j_call: TRBJ2-5
d_call: NA
v_call: TRBV5-4
clone_size: NA

cdr3_aa: CASSQEEYHYGYTF
cdr3_nt: TGTGCCAGCAGCCAAGAGGAGTATCACTATGGCTACACCTTC
j_call: TRBJ1-2
d_call: NA
v_call: TRBV3-1/TRBV3-2
clone_size: NA

cdr3_aa: CASSQEGGIEQFF
cdr3_nt: TGTGCCAGCAGCCAAGAAGGGGGAATCGAGCAGTTCTTC
j_call: TRBJ2-1
d_call: NA
v_call: TRBV3-1/TRBV3-2
clone_size: NA

cdr3_aa: CASSPEGQGVGEQFF
cdr3_nt: TGTGCCAGCAGCCCGGAGGGACAGGGAGTCGGTGAGCAGTTCTTC
j_call: TRBJ2-1
d_call: TRBD1
v_call: TRBV5-4
clone_size: NA

cdr3_aa: CASSIGPGWNSPLHF
cdr3_nt: TGTGCCAGTAGTATAGGGCCAGGGTGGAATTCACCCCTCCACTTT
j_call: TRBJ1-6
d_call: NA
v_call: TRBV19
clone_size: NA

cdr3_aa: CASSLLRTGTWEQFF
cdr3_nt: TGCGCCAGCAGCTTGTTACGGACAGGCACATGGGAGCAGTTCTTC
j_call: TRBJ2-1
d_call: TRBD1
v_call: TRBV5-1
clone_size: NA

cdr3_aa: CAISLTGEETQYF
cdr3_nt: TGTGCCATCAGCCTAACAGGGGAAGAGACCCAGTACTTC
j_call: TRBJ2-5
d_call: TRBD1
v_call: TRBV10-3
clone_size: NA

cdr3_aa: CASRPGQGSHEQYF
cdr3_nt: TGTGCCAGCAGACCGGGACAGGGCTCCCACGAGCAGTACTTC
j_call: TRBJ2-7
d_call: TRBD1
v_call: TRBV6-6
clone_size: few